Listed below are T cell receptor beta chains from one sample, sequenced in a study of early T cells in non-severe SARS-CoV-2 infection. A single record per CDR3 protein comes from TCRdb applying MiXCR to the 5' RACE reads. The data show 25,000 to 35,000 distinct CDR3 sequences, 2.5% to 3.5% seen once. The source material was whole blood. Receptors were obtained from an adult who was a healthcare worker with PCR-confirmed SARS-CoV-2 infection or an uninfected control (not recorded which). Each CDR3 is given with its conserved first and last residue. The D gene is left open where the match is weak. The listing skips clone size in some rows; elsewhere it reads once, few, many or a size class.

J gene | CDR3 length | clone size | V gene | D gene | CDR3 DNA | CDR3 protein
TRBJ2-4 | 13 | few | TRBV3-1 | - | TGTGTCAGCAGTCGCGAATACGGGAACATTCAGTACTTC | CVSSREYGNIQYF
TRBJ1-1 | 13 | many | TRBV5-5 | - | TGTGCCAGCGCTTACACAATGACAGGTGAAGCTTTCTTT | CASAYTMTGEAFF
TRBJ1-1 | 13 | - | TRBV2 | - | TGTGCCAGCCTTCATGACAAGAACACTGAAGCTTTCTTT | CASLHDKNTEAFF
TRBJ1-2 | 15 | many | TRBV29-1 | - | TGCAGCGTTGAAGACCTAGAGCATGCCGCCTATGGCTACACCTTC | CSVEDLEHAAYGYTF
TRBJ1-3 | 14 | few | TRBV30 | - | TGTGCCTGGGATGACCAGGGCGTTGGAAACACCATATATTTT | CAWDDQGVGNTIYF
TRBJ2-5 | 12 | many | TRBV5-1 | - | TGCGCCAGCAGCCGTGAGGGAGAGACCCAGTACTTC | CASSREGETQYF
TRBJ2-5 | 13 | few | TRBV19 | - | TGTGCCAGTAGTATAAGTAGGGGTGAGACCCAGTACTTC | CASSISRGETQYF
TRBJ2-5 | 17 | many | TRBV11-2 | - | TGTGCCAGCAGCTTAGCCGACAGCGGATTATCTGTAGAGACCCAGTACTTC | CASSLADSGLSVETQYF
TRBJ1-1 | 16 | many | TRBV18 | - | TGTGCCAGCTCACGCTCCGTTGCGAGGACGGGGACTGAAGCTTTCTTT | CASSRSVARTGTEAFF
TRBJ2-3 | 18 | many | TRBV6-5 | - | TGTGCCAGCAGTTACTCGAAATCCGAGGCTAGCGAGACAGATACGCAGTATTTT | CASSYSKSEASETDTQYF
TRBJ1-2 | 17 | many | TRBV14 | TRBD1 | TGTGCCAGCAGCCAAGGTGGCCCGGGACAGGCAGACTATGGCTACACCTTC | CASSQGGPGQADYGYTF
TRBJ1-6 | 18 | many | TRBV5-1 | - | TGCGCCAGCAGCTGGGCCCCGTCCGAACAAACCGATAATTCACCCCTCCACTTT | CASSWAPSEQTDNSPLHF
TRBJ1-2 | 13 | many | TRBV6-2/TRBV6-3 | - | TGTGCCAGCAGTTACGGGAGGATTTATGGCTACACCTTC | CASSYGRIYGYTF
TRBJ1-5 | 16 | many | TRBV24-1 | - | TGTGCCACCAGTGGTAAAGGCACACTTATTAATCAGCCCCAGCATTTT | CATSGKGTLINQPQHF
TRBJ2-5 | 11 | many | TRBV3-1 | - | TGTGCCAGCAGCCAAGTGGAGACCCAGTACTTC | CASSQVETQYF
TRBJ1-1 | 12 | many | TRBV5-6 | - | TGTGCCAGCAGTCCGGATAGGGCTGAAGCTTTCTTT | CASSPDRAEAFF
TRBJ2-2 | 15 | many | TRBV6-5 | - | TGTGCCAGCAGAAGTCCGGGACGTAAAGCGGGGGAGCTGTTTTTT | CASRSPGRKAGELFF
TRBJ2-2 | 17 | many | TRBV7-6 | TRBD2 | TGTGCCAGCAGCCCATTAGTCCTAGCGGGGGTGACCGGGGAGCTGTTTTTT | CASSPLVLAGVTGELFF
TRBJ2-1 | 14 | many | TRBV12-3/TRBV12-4 | - | TGTGCCAGCAGTAGGACTCTCACTAACAATGAGCAGTTCTTC | CASSRTLTNNEQFF
TRBJ1-4 | 12 | many | TRBV29-1 | - | TGCAGCGGGTCGTTTGCTAATGAAAAACTGTTTTTT | CSGSFANEKLFF
TRBJ2-6 | 17 | many | TRBV19 | - | TGTGCCAGTAGTCATATGACAGGCACCTCTGGGGCCAACGTCCTGACTTTC | CASSHMTGTSGANVLTF
TRBJ1-1 | 14 | few | TRBV10-2 | - | TGCGCCAGCAGTGGGCGCAGGGGAAACACTGAAGCTTTCTTT | CASSGRRGNTEAFF
TRBJ1-4 | 16 | many | TRBV18 | TRBD1 | TGTGCCAGCTCACCGGGCGCCGGGACAGGGAGTGAAAAACTGTTTTTT | CASSPGAGTGSEKLFF
TRBJ2-5 | 15 | many | TRBV6-5 | - | TGTGCCAGCAGCTATTGGCGGGGGCCCCAAGAGACCCAGTACTTC | CASSYWRGPQETQYF
TRBJ2-3 | 12 | few | TRBV19 | TRBD1 | TGTGCCAGCGCAGGGGGCGCAGATACGCAGTATTTT | CASAGGADTQYF
TRBJ2-3 | 15 | many | TRBV12-3/TRBV12-4 | - | TGTGCCAGCAGTCCAGGGCAAGGAAACACAGATACGCAGTATTTT | CASSPGQGNTDTQYF
TRBJ1-5 | 15 | many | TRBV4-1 | - | TGCGCCAGCAGCCCAGGCCGGGGGGGCAATCAGCCCCAGCATTTT | CASSPGRGGNQPQHF
TRBJ2-3 | 16 | many | TRBV6-5 | - | TGTGCCAGCAGTTACTCGCGGGGAGGTAACGCAGATACGCAGTATTTT | CASSYSRGGNADTQYF
TRBJ2-4 | 16 | few | TRBV27 | - | TGTGCCAGCAGTCTAATAAGGACCGGCCAAAAAAACATTCAGTACTTC | CASSLIRTGQKNIQYF
TRBJ2-5 | 15 | many | TRBV6-5 | TRBD2 | TGTGCCAGCAGTTGGGGACTAGCGGTCCAAGAGACCCAGTACTTC | CASSWGLAVQETQYF
TRBJ1-1 | 15 | many | TRBV18 | TRBD1 | TGTGCCAGCTCAAGGGACAGGGGAGAAAACACTGAAGCTTTCTTT | CASSRDRGENTEAFF
TRBJ1-4 | 14 | few | TRBV6-2/TRBV6-3 | TRBD1 | TGTGCCAGCAGTTATGACAGGGATCGTGAAAAACTGTTTTTT | CASSYDRDREKLFF
TRBJ1-3 | 17 | many | TRBV7-9 | - | TGTGCCAGCAGCTTCGGGACACCCCTAAGCTCTGGAAACACCATATATTTT | CASSFGTPLSSGNTIYF